The rows below give T cell receptor beta chains drawn from one sample of a study of CD8 T cells in Susac syndrome. Using its own MiXCR run on the immunoSEQ multiplex PCR reads, TCRdb lists one record per CDR3 protein. The sample lists around 130,000 distinct CDR3 sequences, around 75% occurring once. Material for sequencing was CD8+ T cells from PBMCs. These receptors originate from a human donor with multiple sclerosis. Each CDR3 is given with its conserved first and last residue. A D gene is named only where the DNA matches it firmly. Only some rows state a clone size, as once, few, many or a class for expanded clones.

- | TRBJ2-3 | - | TRBV27 | CASSFRGNADTQYF | TGTGCCAGCAGTTTCCGGGGGAACGCAGATACGCAGTATTTT
- | TRBJ1-1 | - | TRBV11-2 | CASKYYRRNTEAFF | TGTGCCAGCAAGTACTACAGGAGGAACACTGAAGCTTTCTTT
- | TRBJ1-5 | - | TRBV7-2 | CASSLKSWGSPNQPQHF | TGTGCCAGCAGCTTAAAATCGTGGGGATCGCCAAATCAGCCCCAGCATTTT
- | TRBJ2-7 | few | TRBV27 | CASSQTPTYEQYF | TGTGCCAGCAGCCAAACCCCCACCTACGAGCAGTACTTC
- | TRBJ1-3 | few | TRBV7-2 | CASSLAGRGDSGNTIYF | TGTGCCAGCAGCTTAGCGGGACGGGGGGACTCTGGAAACACCATATATTTT
- | TRBJ2-2 | - | TRBV27 | CASSLGAGTTGELFF | TGTGCCAGCAGTCTGGGAGCGGGGACAACCGGGGAGCTGTTTTTT
- | TRBJ2-1 | - | TRBV4-3 | CASSQGRLEGVYEQFF | TGCGCCAGCAGCCAAGGAAGACTAGAAGGGGTCTATGAGCAGTTCTTC
- | TRBJ1-6 | - | TRBV5-4 | CASSLGPVTNNSPLHF | TGTGCCAGCAGCTTGGGTCCAGTAACTAATAATTCACCCCTCCACTTT
TRBD1 | TRBJ2-1 | - | TRBV5-1 | CASSLGQGPTGQFF | TGCGCCAGCAGCTTGGGACAGGGTCCGACGGGACAGTTCTTC
- | TRBJ2-7 | - | TRBV4-1 | CASSHSLLNSYEQYF | TGCGCCAGCAGCCATAGCCTCTTAAACTCCTACGAGCAGTACTTC
- | TRBJ2-1 | - | TRBV4-2 | CASSQVFDRRYNEQFF | TGTGCCAGCAGCCAAGTCTTCGACCGCCGCTACAATGAGCAGTTCTTC
- | TRBJ2-1 | few | TRBV4-3 | CASSQLGDSPNEQFF | TGCGCCAGCAGCCAGCTCGGGGATAGCCCCAATGAGCAGTTCTTC
- | TRBJ1-1 | - | TRBV19 | CASGSGTEAFF | TGTGCCAGTGGTAGCGGCACTGAAGCTTTCTTT
- | TRBJ1-5 | - | TRBV28 | CASSLMAGDQPQHF | TGTGCCAGCAGTTTAATGGCAGGGGATCAGCCCCAGCATTTT
- | TRBJ1-5 | once | TRBV27 | CASSDRTYNQPQHF | TGTGCCAGCAGCGACAGGACTTACAATCAGCCCCAGCATTTT
- | TRBJ2-2 | few | TRBV7-6 | CASSLMNTGELFF | TGTGCTAGCAGCCTAATGAACACCGGGGAGCTGTTTTTT
TRBD1 | TRBJ2-3 | - | TRBV6-1 | CASSETGPSTDTQYF | TGTGCCAGCAGTGAGACAGGGCCTAGCACAGATACGCAGTATTTT
- | TRBJ2-1 | - | TRBV27 | CATRVDTYNEQFF | TGTGCCACCCGGGTGGATACCTACAATGAGCAGTTCTTC
- | TRBJ2-1 | - | TRBV4-2 | CASSQGEGGYEQFF | TGTGCCAGCAGCCAAGGCGAGGGTGGGTATGAGCAGTTCTTC
- | TRBJ2-7 | - | TRBV2 | CASSGPLPYEQYF | TGTGCCAGCAGCGGACCCCTTCCCTACGAGCAGTACTTC
- | TRBJ1-1 | - | TRBV28 | CASSSQLSYDIPNTEAFF | TGTGCCAGCAGTTCGCAATTATCCTATGACATACCGAACACTGAAGCTTTCTTT
- | TRBJ2-1 | - | TRBV20-1 | CSARDRVGSGSGYEKFF | -
- | TRBJ1-1 | - | TRBV20-1 | CSATLKGTEAFF | TGCAGTGCTACCCTGAAAGGGACTGAAGCTTTCTTT
- | TRBJ1-1 | once | TRBV7-9 | CASRRLEDLNTEAFF | TGTGCCAGCCGCAGGTTGGAAGACTTGAACACTGAAGCTTTCTTT
- | TRBJ2-7 | - | TRBV11-2 | CASSLVGGNEQYF | TGTGCCAGCAGCTTAGTCGGGGGTAACGAGCAGTACTTC
TRBD2 | TRBJ2-3 | - | TRBV9 | CASSVGAGDVDTQYF | TGTGCCAGCAGCGTCGGGGCGGGAGACGTAGATACGCAGTATTTT
- | TRBJ2-1 | - | TRBV30 | CAWSGLGSSYNEQFF | TGTGCCTGGAGTGGGCTGGGGAGCTCCTACAATGAGCAGTTCTTC
TRBD2 | TRBJ2-1 | - | TRBV7-2 | CASSSRTSGHNEQFF | TGTGCCAGCAGCTCAAGGACTAGCGGTCACAATGAGCAGTTCTTC
- | TRBJ2-5 | - | TRBV20-1 | CSARGPLDHKGTQYF | TGCAGTGCTAGGGGTCCCCTGGATCATAAAGGGACCCAGTACTTC
- | TRBJ2-1 | - | TRBV7-9 | CASSYPFWGPMYNEQFF | TGTGCCAGCAGCTACCCCTTTTGGGGGCCGATGTACAATGAGCAGTTCTTC
- | TRBJ1-1 | - | TRBV15 | CATSSGRGNTEAFF | TGTGCCACCAGCTCAGGACGGGGGAACACTGAAGCTTTCTTT
- | TRBJ1-1 | - | TRBV20-1 | CSAVTYRAPEAFF | TGCAGTGCCGTAACATACAGGGCCCCTGAAGCTTTCTTT
- | TRBJ2-2 | - | TRBV9 | CASSVKGNTGELFF | TGTGCCAGCAGCGTAAAGGGCAACACCGGGGAGCTGTTTTTT
TRBD1 | TRBJ1-2 | - | TRBV19 | CASSPGTDYGYTF | TGTGCCAGTTCCCCCGGGACAGACTATGGCTACACCTTC
- | TRBJ1-5 | - | TRBV28 | CASSLRVGNQPQHF | TGTGCCAGCAGTTTGAGGGTGGGCAATCAGCCCCAGCATTTT
- | TRBJ1-4 | - | TRBV20-1 | CSARTEDPTNEKLFF | TGCAGTGCGAGGACAGAAGATCCAACTAATGAAAAACTGTTTTTT
TRBD1 | TRBJ1-6 | - | TRBV5-8 | CASSTRDRGLGDYNSPLHF | TGTGCCAGCAGCACCCGGGACAGGGGGCTCGGCGACTATAATTCGCCCCTCCACTTT
- | TRBJ2-7 | - | TRBV28 | CASSLLVGRDSYEQYF | TGTGCCAGCAGTTTGTTGGTCGGCAGGGACTCCTACGAGCAGTACTTC
TRBD1 | TRBJ1-5 | - | TRBV7-2 | CASSLDGTGGQPQHF | TGTGCCAGCAGCTTAGATGGGACAGGGGGTCAGCCCCAGCATTTT
- | TRBJ2-4 | - | TRBV5-1 | CASSLLSGTKNIQYF | TGCGCCAGCAGCCTACTGTCGGGGACTAAAAACATTCAGTACTTC